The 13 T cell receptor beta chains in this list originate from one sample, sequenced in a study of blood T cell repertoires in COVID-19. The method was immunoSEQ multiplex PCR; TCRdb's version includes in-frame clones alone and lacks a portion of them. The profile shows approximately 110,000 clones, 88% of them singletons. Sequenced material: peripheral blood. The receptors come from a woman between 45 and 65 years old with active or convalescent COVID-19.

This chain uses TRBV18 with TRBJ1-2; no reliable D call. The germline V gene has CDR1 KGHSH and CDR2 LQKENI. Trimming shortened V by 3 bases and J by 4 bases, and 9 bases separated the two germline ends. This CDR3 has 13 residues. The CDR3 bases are TGTGCCAGCTCACCCGACGGAGCCTATGGCTACACCTTC. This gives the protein CASSPDGAYGYTF.

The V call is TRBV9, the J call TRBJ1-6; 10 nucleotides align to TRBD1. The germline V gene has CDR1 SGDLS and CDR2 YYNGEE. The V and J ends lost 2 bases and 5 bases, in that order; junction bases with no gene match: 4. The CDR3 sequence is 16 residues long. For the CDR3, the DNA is TGTGCCAGCAGCGTTGCCGGGACAGGGGATAATTCACCCCTCCACTTT. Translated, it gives CASSVAGTGDNSPLHF.

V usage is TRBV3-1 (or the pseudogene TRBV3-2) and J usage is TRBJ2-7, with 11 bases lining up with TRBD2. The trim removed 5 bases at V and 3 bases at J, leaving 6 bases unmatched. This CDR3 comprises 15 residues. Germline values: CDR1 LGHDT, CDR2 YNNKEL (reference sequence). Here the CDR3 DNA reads TGTGCCAGCAGCGCCTCGACTAGCGGGATCTACGAGCAGTACTTC. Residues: CASSASTSGIYEQYF.

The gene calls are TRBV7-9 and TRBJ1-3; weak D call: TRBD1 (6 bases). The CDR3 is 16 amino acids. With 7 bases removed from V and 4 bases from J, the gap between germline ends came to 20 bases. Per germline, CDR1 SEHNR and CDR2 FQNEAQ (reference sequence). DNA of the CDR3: TGTGCCAGCAACCCCCGGCGGGGGGCAGCAGGAAACACCATATATTTT. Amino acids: CASNPRRGAAGNTIYF.

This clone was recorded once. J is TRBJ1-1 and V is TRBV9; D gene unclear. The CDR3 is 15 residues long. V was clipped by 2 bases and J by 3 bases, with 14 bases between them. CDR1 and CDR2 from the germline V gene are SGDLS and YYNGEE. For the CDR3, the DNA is TGTGCCAGCAGCGTTAGCTGGGTACTGGACACTGAAGCTTTCTTT. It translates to CASSVSWVLDTEAFF.

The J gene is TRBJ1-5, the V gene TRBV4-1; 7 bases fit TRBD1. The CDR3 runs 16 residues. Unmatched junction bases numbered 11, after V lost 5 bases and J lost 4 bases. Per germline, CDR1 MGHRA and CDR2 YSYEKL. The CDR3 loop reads CASSGRQGELNQPQHF. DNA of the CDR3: TGCGCCAGCAGCGGCCGTCAGGGGGAGTTGAATCAGCCCCAGCATTTT.

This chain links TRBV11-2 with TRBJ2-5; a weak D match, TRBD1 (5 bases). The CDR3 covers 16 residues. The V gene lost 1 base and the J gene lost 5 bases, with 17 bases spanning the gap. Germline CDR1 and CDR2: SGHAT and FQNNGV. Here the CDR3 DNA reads TGTGCCAGCAGCTTAGTCCGAAAAGTCCGACAGGAGACCCAGTACTTC. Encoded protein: CASSLVRKVRQETQYF.

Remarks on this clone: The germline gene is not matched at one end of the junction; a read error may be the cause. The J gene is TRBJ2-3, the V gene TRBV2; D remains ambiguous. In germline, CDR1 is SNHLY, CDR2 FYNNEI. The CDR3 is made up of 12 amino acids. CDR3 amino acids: CASREGADTQYF. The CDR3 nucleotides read TGTGCCAGCAGGGAAGGAGCAGATACGCAGTATTTT.

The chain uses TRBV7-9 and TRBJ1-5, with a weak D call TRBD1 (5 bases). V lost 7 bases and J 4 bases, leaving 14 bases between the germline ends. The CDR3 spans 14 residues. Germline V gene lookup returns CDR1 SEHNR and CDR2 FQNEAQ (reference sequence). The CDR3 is CASTPGGGNQPQHF. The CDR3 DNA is TGTGCCAGCACCCCCGGGGGGGGGAATCAGCCCCAGCATTTT.

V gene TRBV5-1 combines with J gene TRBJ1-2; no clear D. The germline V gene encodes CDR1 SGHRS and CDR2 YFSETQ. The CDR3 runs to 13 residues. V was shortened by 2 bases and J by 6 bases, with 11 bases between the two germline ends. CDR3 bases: TGCGCCAGCAGCTTTCGTCCGGAGAATGGCTACACCTTC. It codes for CASSFRPENGYTF.

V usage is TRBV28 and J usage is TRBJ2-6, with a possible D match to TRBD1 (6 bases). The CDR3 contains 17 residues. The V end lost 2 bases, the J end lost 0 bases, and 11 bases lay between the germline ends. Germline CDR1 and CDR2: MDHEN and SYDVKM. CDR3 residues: CASSLGTRSSGANVLTF. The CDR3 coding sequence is TGTGCCAGCAGTTTAGGGACACGAAGCTCTGGGGCCAACGTCCTGACTTTC.

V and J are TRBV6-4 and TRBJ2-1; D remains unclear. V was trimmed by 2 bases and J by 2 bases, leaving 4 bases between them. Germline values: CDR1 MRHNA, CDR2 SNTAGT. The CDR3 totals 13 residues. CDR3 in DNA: TGTGCCAGCAGTGACCAGACCTACAATGAGCAGTTCTTC. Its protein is CASSDQTYNEQFF.

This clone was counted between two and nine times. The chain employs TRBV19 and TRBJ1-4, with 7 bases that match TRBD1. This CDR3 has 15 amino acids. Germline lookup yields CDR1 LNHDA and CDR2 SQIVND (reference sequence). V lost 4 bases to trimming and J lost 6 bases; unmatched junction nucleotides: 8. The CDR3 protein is CASSTGGTSYEKLFF. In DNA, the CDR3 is TGTGCCAGTAGTACAGGGGGGACCTCCTATGAAAAACTGTTTTTT.